The sequence of this T cell receptor beta chain was determined in a study of T cell clones after liver transplantation. Whole-study context: Samples came from ITN030ST, which attempted immunosuppression withdrawal within 2 years of liver transplantation. Tolerant meant at least one year fully off immunosuppression without liver enzymes above twice normal. Study outcomes and limitations: Graft donor-reactive T cells possibly entered the graft instead of undergoing deletion. A significant post-transplant drop in circulating graft-donor-reactive CD4 TCRbeta sequences occurred in most of the 8 subjects.

CDR3 length: 15 amino acids. The germline gives CDR1 SNHLY, CDR2 FYNNEI. J lost 4 bases, V lost 1 base, and 4 bases had no gene match. Regarding this clone: Antigen: not known.

The method was immunoSEQ multiplex PCR; TCRdb's version includes in-frame clones alone and lacks a portion of them. The profile shows about 120,000 clones, 90% of them singletons. This rearrangement joins TRBV2 to TRBJ1-5; 7 bases fit TRBD1. The source is a human patient who received a liver transplant. Some T cells may trace back to the graft donor. Material: CD4+ T cells from blood, obtained 12 months after liver transplant. The CDR3 reads CASSEDRGRNQPQHF. The CDR3 DNA reads as TGTGCCAGCAGTGAAGACAGGGGAAGGAATCAGCCCCAGCATTTT. Full variable domain (remainder filled in from reference TRBV2 and TRBJ1-5): EPEVTQTPSHQVTQMGQEVILRCVPISNHLYFYWYRQILGQKVEFLVSFYNNEISEKSEIFDDQFSVERPDGSNFTLKIRSTKLEDSAMYFCASSEDRGRNQPQHFGDGTRLSIL.